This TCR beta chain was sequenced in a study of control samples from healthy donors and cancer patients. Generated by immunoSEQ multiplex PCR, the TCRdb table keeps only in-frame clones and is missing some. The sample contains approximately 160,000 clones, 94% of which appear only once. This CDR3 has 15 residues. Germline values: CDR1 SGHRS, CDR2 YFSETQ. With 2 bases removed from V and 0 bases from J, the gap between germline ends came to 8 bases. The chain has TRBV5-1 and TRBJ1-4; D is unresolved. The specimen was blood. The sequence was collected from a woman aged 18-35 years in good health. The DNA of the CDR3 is TGCGCCAGCAGCTTTTCGGCGGCAACTAATGAAAAACTGTTTTTT. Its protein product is CASSFSAATNEKLFF.